The 28 T cell receptor beta chains in this list originate from one sample, sequenced in a study of early T cells in non-severe SARS-CoV-2 infection. TCRdb fed the 5' RACE reads into MiXCR, producing one record per CDR3 protein. The data contain under 45,000 distinct CDR3 sequences, roughly 8% of them singletons. This material consisted of whole blood, taken at baseline. The receptor source for this set is an adult who was a healthcare worker with PCR-confirmed SARS-CoV-2 infection or an uninfected control (not recorded which).

The sample holds many counts of this clonotype. The chain employs TRBV15 and TRBJ2-5; D is uncertain. V lost 6 bases and J lost 1, with 15 bases in between. This CDR3 region has 15 residues. Germline V gene data show CDR1 as LNHNV and CDR2 as YYDKDF (reference sequence). The CDR3 loop is CATRSGQIGQETQYF. The DNA for the CDR3 is TGTGCCACCAGAAGTGGGCAGATCGGCCAAGAGACCCAGTACTTC.

This chain joins TRBV6-2 or TRBV6-3 and TRBJ2-7, with a tentative D call TRBD2 (5 bases). Germline lookup yields CDR1 MNHEY and CDR2 SVGEGT. The CDR3 has 16 residues. V was trimmed by 0 bases and J by 0 bases, leaving 12 bases between them. This chain's CDR3 is CASSYSSSRSSYEQYF. CDR3 in DNA: TGTGCCAGCAGTTACTCTTCTAGCCGGAGCTCCTACGAGCAGTACTTC.

This clonotype was recorded at least ten times. This chain links TRBV4-3 with TRBJ2-3; TRBD1 matches at 8 bases. V lost 0 bases, J lost 1 base, and 9 bases stayed unmatched. This CDR3 spans 18 amino acids. Germline V lookup: CDR1 LGHNA, CDR2 YSLEER. The CDR3 region has the DNA TGCGCCAGCAGCCAAGATTCCGACAGGGGACGAGGCACAGATACGCAGTATTTT. The encoded protein is CASSQDSDRGRGTDTQYF.

Comments on this clonotype: The junction shows a germline mismatch at one end, possibly a read error. This chain links TRBV5-1 with TRBJ2-2; 7 nucleotides align to TRBD1. This CDR3 contains 14 residues. Germline V CDR1 and CDR2: SGHRS, YFSETQ. CDR3 coding DNA: TGCGCCAGCAGTTTGGGGACAGACACCGGGGAGCTGTTTTTT. Translating gives CASSLGTDTGELFF.

The V gene is TRBV30, the J gene TRBJ1-2, with 7 bases fitting TRBD1. Germline CDR1 reads GTSNPN; CDR2 reads SVGIG (reference sequence). Trimming removed 6 bases from V and 8 bases from J; junction bases left unmatched: 15. This CDR3 has 14 residues. CDR3 in amino acids: CACTGLTGIWGYTF. CDR3 coding DNA: TGTGCCTGTACGGGACTGACAGGGATTTGGGGCTACACCTTC.

This clonotype was observed a few times. This chain uses TRBV14 with TRBJ2-1; perhaps D is TRBD1 or TRBD2 (5 bases each). The CDR3 contains 14 residues. V was shortened by 2 bases and J by 12 bases, with 17 bases between the two germline ends. In germline, CDR1 is SGHDN, CDR2 FVKESK. CDR3 nucleotide sequence: TGTGCCAGCAGCCAACCCAAGTCGAGGGGTCGGCAGTTCTTC. Translating it yields CASSQPKSRGRQFF.

This clonotype was counted many times. V gene TRBV6-6 combines with J gene TRBJ2-3, with unresolved D. Germline V gene lookup returns CDR1 MNHNY and CDR2 SVGAGI (reference sequence). The CDR3 contains 13 residues. The V and J ends lost 7 bases and 0 bases respectively, with 8 bases between them. The CDR3 here is CASMAASTDTQYF. The CDR3 nucleotides are TGTGCCAGCATGGCGGCTAGCACAGATACGCAGTATTTT.

J is TRBJ1-5 and V is TRBV11-2; D unclear. This CDR3 region has 15 residues. Trimming took off 5 bases at V and 5 bases at J, with 16 bases between the two ends. Germline lookup yields CDR1 SGHAT and CDR2 FQNNGV. The CDR3 DNA is TGTGCCAGCAGCCGCGGAGGCGGTTTTGATCAGCCCCAGCATTTT. This codes for CASSRGGGFDQPQHF.

This clonotype appeared many times. The genes are TRBV5-1 and TRBJ2-5, with D uncertain. The CDR3 sequence is 15 residues long. The germline V gene encodes CDR1 SGHRS and CDR2 YFSETQ. Trimming removed 4 bases at V and 3 bases at J, with 16 bases between. CDR3 nucleotides: TGCGCCAGCAGCCCCGGAGTGCTAGTTAAAGAGACCCAGTACTTC. Its protein is CASSPGVLVKETQYF.

V is TRBV4-3 and J is TRBJ2-1; 11 bases fit TRBD1. CDR1 is LGHNA and CDR2 is YSLEER in the germline V gene. The CDR3 has 15 residues. V lost 0 bases, J lost 8 bases, and 3 bases stayed unmatched. CDR3 protein: CASSQDWDRGDEQFF. For the CDR3, the DNA is TGCGCCAGCAGCCAAGATTGGGACAGGGGGGATGAGCAGTTCTTC.

In its sample, this clonotype ranks as medium-sized. The V gene is TRBV20-1, the J gene TRBJ2-3; D is tentatively TRBD1 or TRBD2 (6 bases each). The CDR3 contains 16 residues. The ends were cut back, 0 bases at V and 6 bases at J, with 19 bases in the middle. From germline, CDR1 is DFQATT and CDR2 SNEGSKA (reference sequence). The CDR3 spells CSARDPDGGLVDTQYF. The CDR3 DNA follows: TGCAGTGCTAGAGATCCCGACGGGGGCCTGGTGGATACGCAGTATTTT.

This clonotype appeared many times. This rearrangement joins TRBV6-6 to TRBJ2-7; tentative D call: TRBD2 (5 bases). Germline CDR1 is MNHNY and CDR2 is SVGAGI (reference sequence). The ends were cut back, 2 bases at V and 6 bases at J, with 5 bases in the middle. This CDR3 has 11 amino acids. The CDR3 spells CASSYGGEQYF. CDR3 DNA: TGTGCCAGCAGTTACGGAGGCGAGCAGTACTTC.

Ten or more counts support this clonotype. This chain uses TRBV20-1 with TRBJ2-1; D call uncertain. Germline CDR1 DFQATT, CDR2 SNEGSKA (reference sequence). With 6 bases removed from V and 7 bases from J, the gap between germline ends came to 13 bases. The CDR3 is 12 amino acids. DNA of the CDR3: TGCAGTGCGACAACCTTGGGGAATGAGCAGTTCTTC. Its translation is CSATTLGNEQFF.

The chain couples TRBV4-1 to TRBJ2-2; 7 bases map to TRBD2. This CDR3 region has 15 residues. Germline CDR1 MGHRA, CDR2 YSYEKL. J gave up 6 bases and V 0 bases, and 4 bases lay outside the gene matches. CDR3 DNA: TGCGCCAGCAGCCAAGATGCCGCGGGAGCCGGGGAGCTGTTTTTT. Residues: CASSQDAAGAGELFF.

V usage is TRBV12-5 and J usage is TRBJ2-7; TRBD1 might be the D (6 bases). The germline V gene has CDR1 LGHNT and CDR2 FRNRAP. The V and J ends lost 3 bases and 0 bases respectively, with 15 bases between them. This CDR3 has 16 residues. CDR3 residues: CASGFNMRGSSYEQYF. The CDR3 nucleotides read TGTGCTAGTGGTTTTAATATGAGGGGGAGCTCCTACGAGCAGTACTTC. The full variable domain, in which reference TRBV12-5 and TRBJ2-7 provide the parts outside the CDR3, is DARVTQTPRHKVTEMGQEVTMRCQPILGHNTVFWYRQTMMQGLELLAYFRNRAPLDDSGMPKDRFSAEMPDATLATLKIQPSEPRDSAVYFCASGFNMRGSSYEQYFGPGTRLTVT.

The rearrangement links TRBV25-1 to TRBJ2-3, with a weak D call TRBD1 (5 bases). The CDR3 covers 16 residues. Germline V lookup: CDR1 MGHDK, CDR2 SYGVNS. Deletions cut 2 bases from V and 2 bases from J, with 14 bases between. CDR3 protein: CASSEGRAYFTDTQYF. DNA for the CDR3: TGTGCCAGCAGTGAAGGCAGGGCATATTTCACAGATACGCAGTATTTT.

This sequence joins TRBV6-5 and TRBJ1-2, with 7 bases aligning to TRBD1. CDR3 length: 17 residues. J was trimmed by 7 bases and V by 2 bases; bases with no gene match: 16. CDR1 and CDR2 (germline): MNHEY, SVGAGI. DNA for the CDR3: TGTGCCAGCAGTTACGACACCGTCCCAGGGGGTCCTAGTGGCTACACCTTC. Protein: CASSYDTVPGGPSGYTF.

This clonotype was detected ten times or more. V gene TRBV18 combines with J gene TRBJ2-7; 7 nucleotides agree with TRBD1. The V gene's germline CDR1 is KGHSH and CDR2 LQKENI. There are 13 residues in the CDR3. V lost 6 bases, J lost 0 bases, and 2 bases stayed unmatched. CDR3 nucleotide sequence: TGTGCCAGCTCCAGGGACAGCTCCTACGAGCAGTACTTC. It codes for CASSRDSSYEQYF.

This chain connects TRBV7-2 to TRBJ1-5; maybe TRBD1 (6 bases). This CDR3 comprises 12 residues. Deletions cut 4 bases from V and 5 bases from J, with 6 bases between. Germline lookup yields CDR1 SGHTA and CDR2 FQGNSA. CDR3 sequence (DNA): TGTGCCAGCAGCTACAGGGATCAGCCCCAGCATTTT. Its protein product is CASSYRDQPQHF.

This clonotype was observed a few times. The chain joins TRBV20-1 to TRBJ1-6, with D possibly matching TRBD1 (6 bases). Germline V gene data show CDR1 as DFQATT and CDR2 as SNEGSKA (reference sequence). The CDR3 sequence is 15 residues long. Trimming left V 0 bases short and J 9 bases short, with 15 bases between. The CDR3 loop reads CSARDLGAWGSPLHF. CDR3 bases: TGCAGTGCTAGAGATTTGGGGGCCTGGGGTTCACCCCTCCACTTT.

Ten or more counts support this clonotype. V usage is TRBV6-5 and J usage is TRBJ1-4, with 7 bases that match TRBD1. V lost 2 bases and J lost 3; bases outside the gene matches: 0. CDR3 length equals 14 residues. The germline V gene has CDR1 MNHEY and CDR2 SVGAGI. CDR3 DNA: TGTGCCAGCAGTTACACAGGGGCTAATGAAAAACTGTTTTTT. Its translation is CASSYTGANEKLFF.

This clonotype was recorded many times. V and J are TRBV11-2 and TRBJ1-1, with TRBD1 matching over 9 bases. This CDR3 is 16 amino acids long. CDR1 is SGHAT and CDR2 is FQNNGV in the germline V gene. Trimming cost V 0 bases and J 3 bases; bases outside gene matches: 5. The CDR3 sequence is CASSLDRGTGYTEAFF. DNA of the CDR3: TGTGCCAGCAGCTTAGATCGAGGGACAGGGTACACTGAAGCTTTCTTT.

This chain's CDR3 is CSARTPVGQEYEQYF. The CDR3 DNA sequence: TGCAGTGCTAGAACTCCAGTGGGACAGGAATACGAGCAGTACTTC. J is TRBJ2-7 and V is TRBV20-1, with TRBD1 identical over 8 bases. The germline gives CDR1 DFQATT, CDR2 SNEGSKA (reference sequence). The CDR3 extends over 15 amino acids. Trimming took 2 bases from V and 4 from J; bases not matched to a gene: 10.

This clonotype has only a few counts. The rearrangement uses TRBV6-5 and TRBJ1-5; D remains unclear. CDR3 length: 13 amino acids. Trimming removed 3 bases at V and 5 bases at J, with 8 bases between. Germline CDR1 and CDR2: MNHEY and SVGAGI. CDR3 sequence reads: CASSYDGDQPQHF. Here the CDR3 DNA reads TGTGCCAGCAGTTATGATGGGGATCAGCCCCAGCATTTT.

This clonotype was seen many times. V and J are TRBV5-5 and TRBJ1-1; D ambiguous. Trimming cost V 6 bases and J 0 bases, with 15 bases left between them. The CDR3 contains 15 residues. Germline V CDR1 and CDR2: SGHKS, YYEKEE (reference sequence). CDR3 sequence: CASNWRVHMNTEAFF. CDR3 nucleotide sequence: TGTGCCAGCAACTGGAGGGTCCACATGAACACTGAAGCTTTCTTT.

The rearrangement joins TRBV7-9 to TRBJ2-3, with 8 bases aligning to TRBD1. The CDR3 length is 17 residues. Trimming at V came to 5 bases and at J to 1 base, leaving 11 bases not matched to a gene. The germline CDR1 and CDR2 sequences are SEHNR and FQNEAQ (reference sequence). CDR3 DNA sequence: TGTGCCAGCAGCCCGGTGTCAGGGGGCGGAGGCACAGATACGCAGTATTTT. Protein sequence: CASSPVSGGGGTDTQYF. Full variable domain (outside the CDR3, taken from reference TRBV7-9 and TRBJ2-3): DTGVSQNPRHKITKRGQNVTFRCDPISEHNRLYWYRQTLGQGPEFLTYFQNEAQLEKSRLLSDRFSAERPKGSFSTLEIQRTEQGDSAMYLCASSPVSGGGGTDTQYFGPGTRLTVL.

This clonotype has just a few counts. The chain combines TRBV5-4 with TRBJ2-3; 11 nucleotides match TRBD2. V lost 4 bases to trimming and J lost 6 bases; unmatched junction nucleotides: 10. The CDR3 covers 16 residues. Germline CDR1 and CDR2: SGHNT and YYREEE (reference sequence). The CDR3 sequence is CASSRSAASGGDTQYF. In DNA, the CDR3 is TGTGCCAGCAGCCGCTCGGCGGCTAGCGGGGGGGATACGCAGTATTTT.

The chain employs TRBV12-3 or TRBV12-4 and TRBJ1-1; D gene ambiguous. This CDR3 region has 14 residues. V was shortened by 6 bases and J by 4 bases, with 15 bases between the two germline ends. CDR3 sequence: CASSPGVLITEAFF. DNA of the CDR3: TGTGCCAGCAGCCCCGGGGTTCTAATCACTGAAGCTTTCTTT.